Listed below are T cell receptor beta chains from one sample, sequenced in a study of patients and donors after allogeneic stem cell transplantation. TCRdb called the RT-PCR reads again in MiXCR, with one record for every CDR3 protein. The sample contains about 960,000 distinct CDR3 sequences, 18% of which appear only once. Sequencing input: blood, either unsorted or a sorted T cell fraction (not recorded which). The receptor source for this set is a human donor who was either an allogeneic HSCT recipient or a stem cell or donor lymphocyte infusion donor (not recorded which). It is not recorded whose cells these are; they may come from a transplant donor. Each CDR3 is given with its conserved first and last residue. Fields, in order: J gene, V gene, D gene, clone size, CDR3 DNA, CDR3 protein. D genes are given only for firm matches. Clone size appears in some rows only: once, few, many, or a class for an expanded clone.

TRBJ2-7 TRBV2 TRBD1 - TGTGCCAGCAGTGACTTGGGTTGGACAGGGGGCGAGCAGTACTTC CASSDLGWTGGEQYF
TRBJ2-2 TRBV7-8 - few TGTGCCAGCAGCCATAAGTCGTTTAGGGCGCACACCGGGGAGCTGTTTTTT CASSHKSFRAHTGELFF
TRBJ2-5 TRBV20-1 TRBD2 - TGCAGTGCTCCCCCGGCTAGCGGGATGTCAGAAGAGACCCAGTACTTC CSAPPASGMSEETQYF
TRBJ2-1 TRBV20-1 TRBD2 - TGCAGTGCTAGAGTCGTCTTGGGCGGGGGTTACAATGAGCAGTTCTTC CSARVVLGGGYNEQFF
TRBJ2-7 TRBV20-1 - - TGCAGTACGCGGGGCGGGGGCCACGAGCAGTACTTC CSTRGGGHEQYF
TRBJ2-7 TRBV6-1 TRBD1 few TGTGCCAGCAGTCCCGGGACAGGCTTGTCCTACGAGCAGTACTTC CASSPGTGLSYEQYF
TRBJ1-5 TRBV20-1 - many TGCAGTGCTGGAGGCAGGGTCAATCAGCCCCAGCATTTT CSAGGRVNQPQHF
TRBJ2-7 TRBV27 TRBD1 few TGTGCCAGCAGTTCGACAGGGGGCCGTTACGAGCAGTACTTC CASSSTGGRYEQYF
TRBJ2-1 TRBV6-1 - few TGTGCCAGCAGCCAGGGGGGAGGTCCGATCTACAATGAGCAGTTCTTC CASSQGGGPIYNEQFF
TRBJ2-4 TRBV7-2 - few TGTGCCAGCAGCTATAAATCAAGCACGCTTAACATTCAGTACTTC CASSYKSSTLNIQYF
TRBJ1-6 TRBV18 - - TGTGCCAGCTCACCAATGAAAAAGTCGCTTGGGCCTCCTAATTCACCCCTCCACTTT CASSPMKKSLGPPNSPLHF
TRBJ2-2 TRBV6-7 TRBD1 few TGTGCCAGCAGCTTTCGGGACAGGCCTGTCGGGGTAACCGGGGAGCTGTTTTTT CASSFRDRPVGVTGELFF
TRBJ1-5 TRBV20-1 - - TGCAGTGCTGGGTCCCTCGGGGGTTTCGATCAGCCCCAGCATTTT CSAGSLGGFDQPQHF
TRBJ2-2 TRBV20-1 TRBD2 - TGCAGTGCCGCGACAAGCGGGGGGCGCATTACCGGGGAGCTGTTTTTT CSAATSGGRITGELFF
TRBJ2-1 TRBV18 TRBD2 few TGTGCCAGCTCACCAGAGGCTAGCGGGTCCGGAGTAAGTGAGCAGTTCTTC CASSPEASGSGVSEQFF
TRBJ2-1 TRBV4-2 TRBD2 many TGTGCCAGCAGCTCCAAGACTAGCGGATTCTACAATGAGCAGTTCTTC CASSSKTSGFYNEQFF
TRBJ2-5 TRBV25-1 TRBD2 few TGTGCCAGCAGTGCCCGGGAGCGGGGGAGGAAGGTAGAGACCCAGTACTTC CASSARERGRKVETQYF
TRBJ2-3 TRBV3-1 - - TGTGCCAGCAGCCAAGATGGCGGGGTTAGCACAGATACGCAGTATTTT CASSQDGGVSTDTQYF
TRBJ1-6 TRBV9 - once TGTGCCAGCAGCGTAGTTGCAGATGGTGCTATGGCACCCCTCCACTTT CASSVVADGAMAPLHF
TRBJ2-2 TRBV10-3 - many TGTGCCATCAGTGAGGGCAGGGACACCGGGGAGCTGTTTTTT CAISEGRDTGELFF
TRBJ2-5 TRBV27 - - TGTGCCAGCAGTTTATCTGGGGACGGTCGCCAAGAGACCCAGTACTTC CASSLSGDGRQETQYF
TRBJ2-2 TRBV5-5 TRBD2 few TGTGCCAGCAGCTTGGACCACCTAGCGGGAGTGGACACCGGGGAGCTGTTTTTT CASSLDHLAGVDTGELFF
TRBJ2-2 TRBV7-6 TRBD2 - TGTGCCAGCAGCTTAGCGCCTAGCGGGGGGGCCGGCACCGGGGAGCTGTTTTTT CASSLAPSGGAGTGELFF
TRBJ2-1 TRBV10-3 TRBD2 - TGTGCCATCAGTCCTAGCGGGGATTTGAATGAGCAGTTCTTC CAISPSGDLNEQFF
TRBJ2-7 TRBV7-8 - few TGTGCCAGCAGCTTACGTGAACGGGAGCTGAACGAGCAGTACTTC CASSLRERELNEQYF
TRBJ2-7 TRBV11-3 - few TGTGCCAGCAGCTCATCCGTGAGCGAGCAGTACTTC CASSSSVSEQYF
TRBJ2-5 TRBV5-1 - - TGCGCCAGTAACCCGGGGGACCGTCAAGAGACCCAGTACTTC CASNPGDRQETQYF
TRBJ1-5 TRBV12-3/TRBV12-4 TRBD1 many TGTGCCAGCGGGGACAGGGGCAATCAGCCCCAGCATTTT CASGDRGNQPQHF
TRBJ2-3 TRBV12-3/TRBV12-4 TRBD2 few TGTGCCAGCAGACTTAGCGGGACCACAGATACGCAGTATTTT CASRLSGTTDTQYF
TRBJ2-7 TRBV12-3/TRBV12-4 - few TGTGCCACCCGGGGGAGGTCCGAGCAGTACTTC CATRGRSEQYF
TRBJ1-5 TRBV7-2 TRBD1 - TGTGCCAGCAGCTTACTGACAGGGACTGATCAGCCCCAGCATTTT CASSLLTGTDQPQHF
TRBJ2-3 TRBV5-1 TRBD2 many TGCGCCAGCAGCCCCGGGGGAAGCGGGGAGACGCAGTATTTT CASSPGGSGETQYF
TRBJ2-3 TRBV4-1 TRBD2 - TGCGCCAGCAGCCCTGCGACTAGCGGGGGATCAGATACGCAGTATTTT CASSPATSGGSDTQYF
TRBJ2-3 TRBV12-3/TRBV12-4 TRBD2 few TGTGCCAGCAGTTTTCTAGCGGAGACCCCGGATACGCAGTATTTT CASSFLAETPDTQYF
TRBJ1-1 TRBV29-1 - - TGCAGCGTTGTAAGAGACAGTGACACTGAAGCTTTCTTT CSVVRDSDTEAFF
TRBJ2-3 TRBV12-3/TRBV12-4 - few TGTGCCAGCAGTTTGCCATCACGCACAGATACGCAGTATTTT CASSLPSRTDTQYF
TRBJ2-7 TRBV6-1 - - TGTGCCAGCAGCCAGGGCGCGGGGGCCCCCTACGAGCAGTACTTC CASSQGAGAPYEQYF
TRBJ2-1 TRBV9 - - TGTGCCAGCAGCGTAGTTTGGGGTCACTCCTACAATGAGCAGTTCTTC CASSVVWGHSYNEQFF
TRBJ1-2 TRBV30 - - TGTGCCTCTGACAGCAGCTATGGCTACACCTTC CASDSSYGYTF
TRBJ1-1 TRBV12-3/TRBV12-4 TRBD1 many TGTGCCAACCAGGGGGTCTCGAACACTGAAGCTTTCTTT CANQGVSNTEAFF
TRBJ1-2 TRBV28 - - TGTGCCAGCACCCTGGTGGGGGGCGGCTATGGCTACACCTTC CASTLVGGGYGYTF
TRBJ2-3 TRBV4-3 TRBD2 few TGCGCCAGCAGCCAAGTTCGGCCGAGCGGGGGGGCAGATACGCAGTATTTT CASSQVRPSGGADTQYF
TRBJ2-2 TRBV27 TRBD1 many TGTGCCAGCACCTCGGGGACAGGGGTGAGCGGGGAGCTGTTTTTT CASTSGTGVSGELFF
TRBJ1-1 TRBV5-1 - - TGCGCCAGCAACCGGGGCGGACAAGCTTTCTTT CASNRGGQAFF
TRBJ2-3 TRBV9 - - TGTGCCAGCAGCGTAGCCGAGGGGGGGGCGGTGGGCACAGATACGCAGTATTTT CASSVAEGGAVGTDTQYF
TRBJ2-2 TRBV19 - - TGTGCCAGTAGTATACGTCTAGTGAACACCGGGGAGCTGTTTTTT CASSIRLVNTGELFF
TRBJ2-3 TRBV7-2 - few TGTGCCAGCAGCCCCCTCTGGGGTAGGGGTAACACAGATACGCAGTATTTT CASSPLWGRGNTDTQYF
TRBJ2-1 TRBV10-3 TRBD2 many TGTGCCATCGACCAGACTAGCGGGAGTAGGGAGCAGTTCTTC CAIDQTSGSREQFF
TRBJ1-6 TRBV20-1 TRBD1 few TGCAGTGCTAGCAACAGGGGGGGAACCCCACCCCTCCACTTT CSASNRGGTPPLHF
TRBJ1-3 TRBV21-1 - - TGTGCCAGCAGCGTATGCATAAAGTCCGGATCTGGAAACACCATATATTTT CASSVCIKSGSGNTIYF
TRBJ1-1 TRBV7-6 - - TGTGCCAGCAGCTTAGAGGCAGGTGGCTACTACACTGAAGCTTTCTTT CASSLEAGGYYTEAFF
TRBJ2-5 TRBV7-9 - - TGTGCCAGCAGCAATGCAAAAGCGGAAGGGGGAGAGACCCAGTACTTC CASSNAKAEGGETQYF
TRBJ1-2 TRBV4-1 TRBD1 few TGCGCCAGCAGCCAAGATAATTCGGGGACAGGGTTTACTAGTGGCTACACCTTC CASSQDNSGTGFTSGYTF
TRBJ2-1 TRBV20-1 - - TGCAGTGTAGGCGGGATCTGGTCCTACAATGAGCAGTTCTTC CSVGGIWSYNEQFF
TRBJ1-4 TRBV6-1 TRBD1 - TGTGCCAGCAGTACCGGGACAGGCCATGAAAAACTGTTTTTT CASSTGTGHEKLFF